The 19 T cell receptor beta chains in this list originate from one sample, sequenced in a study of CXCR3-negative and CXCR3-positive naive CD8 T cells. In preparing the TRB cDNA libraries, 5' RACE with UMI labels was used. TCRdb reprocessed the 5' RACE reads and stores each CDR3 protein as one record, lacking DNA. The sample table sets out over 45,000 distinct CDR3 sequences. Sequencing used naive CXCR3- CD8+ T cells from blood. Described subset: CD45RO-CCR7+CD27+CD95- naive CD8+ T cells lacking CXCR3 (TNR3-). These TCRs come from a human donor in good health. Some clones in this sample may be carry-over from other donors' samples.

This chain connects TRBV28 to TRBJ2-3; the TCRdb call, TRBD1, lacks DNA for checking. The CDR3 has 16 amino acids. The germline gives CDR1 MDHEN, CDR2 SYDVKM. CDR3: CASSRRDSSAGGAQYF.

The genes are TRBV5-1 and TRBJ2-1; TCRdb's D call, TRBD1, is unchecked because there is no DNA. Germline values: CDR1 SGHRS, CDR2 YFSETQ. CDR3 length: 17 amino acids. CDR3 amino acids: CASSLARGTGSYNEQFF.

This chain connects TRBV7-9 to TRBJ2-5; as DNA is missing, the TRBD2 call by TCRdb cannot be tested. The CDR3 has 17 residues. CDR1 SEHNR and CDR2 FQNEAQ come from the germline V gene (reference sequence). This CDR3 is CASSPTGLAGTQETQYF.

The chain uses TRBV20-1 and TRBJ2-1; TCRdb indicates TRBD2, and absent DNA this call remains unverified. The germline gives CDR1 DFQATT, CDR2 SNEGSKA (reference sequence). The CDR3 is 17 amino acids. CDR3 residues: CSARFGTSGPLYNEQFF.

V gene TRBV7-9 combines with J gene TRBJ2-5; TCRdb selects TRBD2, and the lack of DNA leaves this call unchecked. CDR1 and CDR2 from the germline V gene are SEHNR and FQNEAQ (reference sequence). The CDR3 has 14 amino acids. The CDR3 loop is CASSRGLADETQYF.

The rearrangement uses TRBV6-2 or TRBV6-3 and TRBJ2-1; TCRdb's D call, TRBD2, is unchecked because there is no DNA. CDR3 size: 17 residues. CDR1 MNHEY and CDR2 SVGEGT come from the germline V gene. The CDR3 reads CASSYSASGGSYNEQFF.

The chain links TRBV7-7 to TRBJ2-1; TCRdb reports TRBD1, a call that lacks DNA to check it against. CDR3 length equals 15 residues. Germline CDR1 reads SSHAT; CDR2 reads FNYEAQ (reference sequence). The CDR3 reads CASSLGGQGYNEQFF. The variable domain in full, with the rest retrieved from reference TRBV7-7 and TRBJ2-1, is GAGVSQSPRYKVTKRGQDVTLRCDPISSHATLYWYQQALGQGPEFLTYFNYEAQPDKSGLPSDRFSAERPEGSISTLTIQRTEQRDSAMYRCASSLGGQGYNEQFFGPGTRLTVL.

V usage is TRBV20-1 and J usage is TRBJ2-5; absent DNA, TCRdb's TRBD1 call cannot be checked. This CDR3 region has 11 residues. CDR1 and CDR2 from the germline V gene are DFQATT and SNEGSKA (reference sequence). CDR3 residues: CGAGGQETQYF.

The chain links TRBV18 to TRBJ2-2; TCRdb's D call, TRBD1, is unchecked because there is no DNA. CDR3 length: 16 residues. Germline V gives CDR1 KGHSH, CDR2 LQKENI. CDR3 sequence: CASSPPPGPTTGELFF.

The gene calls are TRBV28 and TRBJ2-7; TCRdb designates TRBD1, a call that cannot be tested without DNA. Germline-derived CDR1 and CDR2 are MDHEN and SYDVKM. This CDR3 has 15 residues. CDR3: CASSFRGQVSYEQYF.

This CDR3 is CASSSTGGATDTQYF. The genes are TRBV12-3 or TRBV12-4 and TRBJ2-3; TCRdb calls TRBD1, which cannot be checked without DNA. The CDR3 covers 15 residues.

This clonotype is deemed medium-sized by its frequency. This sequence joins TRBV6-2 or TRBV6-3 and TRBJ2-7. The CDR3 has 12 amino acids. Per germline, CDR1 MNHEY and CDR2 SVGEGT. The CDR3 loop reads CASSQPPYEQYF.

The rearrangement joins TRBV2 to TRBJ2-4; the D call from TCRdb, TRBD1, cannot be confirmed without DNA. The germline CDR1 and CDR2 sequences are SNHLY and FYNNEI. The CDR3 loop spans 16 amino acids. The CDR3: CASSASRGRVKNIQYF.

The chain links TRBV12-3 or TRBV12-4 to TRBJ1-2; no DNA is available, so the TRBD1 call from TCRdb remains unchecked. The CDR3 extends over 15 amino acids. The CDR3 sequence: CASSLTGQGWSGYTF.

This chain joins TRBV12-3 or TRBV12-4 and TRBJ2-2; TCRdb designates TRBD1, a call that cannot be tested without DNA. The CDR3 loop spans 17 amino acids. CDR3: CASSSLGVDQNTGELFF.

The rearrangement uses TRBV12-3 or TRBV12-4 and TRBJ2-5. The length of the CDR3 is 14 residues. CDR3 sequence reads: CASSVSGTQETQYF.

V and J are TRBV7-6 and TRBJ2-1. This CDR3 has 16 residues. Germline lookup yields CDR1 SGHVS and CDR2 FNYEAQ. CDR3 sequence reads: CASRVDTAVSHNEQFF.

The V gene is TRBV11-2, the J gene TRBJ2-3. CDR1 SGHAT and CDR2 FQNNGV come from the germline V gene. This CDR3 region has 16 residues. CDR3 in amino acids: CASSFGPTKYTDTQYF. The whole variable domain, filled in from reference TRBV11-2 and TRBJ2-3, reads EAGVAQSPRYKIIEKRQSVAFWCNPISGHATLYWYQQILGQGPKLLIQFQNNGVVDDSQLPKDRFSAERLKGVDSTLKIQPAKLEDSAVYLCASSFGPTKYTDTQYFGPGTRLTVL.

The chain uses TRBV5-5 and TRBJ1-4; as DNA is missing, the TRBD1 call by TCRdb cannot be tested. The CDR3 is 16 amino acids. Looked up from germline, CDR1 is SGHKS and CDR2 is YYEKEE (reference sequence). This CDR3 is CASSPGTGATNEKLFF.